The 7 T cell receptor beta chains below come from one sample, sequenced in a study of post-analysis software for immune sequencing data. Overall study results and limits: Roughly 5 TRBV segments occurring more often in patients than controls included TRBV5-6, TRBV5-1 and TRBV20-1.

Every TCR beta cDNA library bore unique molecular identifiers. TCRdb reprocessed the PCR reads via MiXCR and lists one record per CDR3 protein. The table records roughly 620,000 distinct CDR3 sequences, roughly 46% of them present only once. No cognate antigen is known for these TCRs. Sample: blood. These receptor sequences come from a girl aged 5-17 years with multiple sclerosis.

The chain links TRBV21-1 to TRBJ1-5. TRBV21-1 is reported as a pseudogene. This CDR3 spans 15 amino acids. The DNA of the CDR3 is TGTGCCAGCAGCAAAGGGAGGCAGGACAATCAGCCCCAGCATTTT. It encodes CASSKGRQDNQPQHF.

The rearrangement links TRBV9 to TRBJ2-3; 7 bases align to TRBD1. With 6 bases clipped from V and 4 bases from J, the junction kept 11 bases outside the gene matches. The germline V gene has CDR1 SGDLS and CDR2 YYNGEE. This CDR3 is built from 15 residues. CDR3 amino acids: CASTVDRESADTQYF. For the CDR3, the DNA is TGTGCCAGCACTGTTGACAGGGAATCAGCAGATACGCAGTATTTT.

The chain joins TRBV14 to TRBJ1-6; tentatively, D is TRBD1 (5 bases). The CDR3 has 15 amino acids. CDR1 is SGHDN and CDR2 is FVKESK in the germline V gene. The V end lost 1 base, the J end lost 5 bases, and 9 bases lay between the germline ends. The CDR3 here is CASSQAGPDNSPLHF. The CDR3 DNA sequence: TGTGCCAGCAGCCAAGCGGGACCGGATAATTCACCCCTCCACTTT.

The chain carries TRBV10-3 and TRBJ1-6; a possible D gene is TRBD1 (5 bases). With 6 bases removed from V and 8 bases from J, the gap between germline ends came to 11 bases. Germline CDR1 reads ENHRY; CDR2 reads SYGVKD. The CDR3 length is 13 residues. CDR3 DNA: TGTGCCATCAGACCAGGGACTGATTCACCCCTCCACTTT. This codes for CAIRPGTDSPLHF.

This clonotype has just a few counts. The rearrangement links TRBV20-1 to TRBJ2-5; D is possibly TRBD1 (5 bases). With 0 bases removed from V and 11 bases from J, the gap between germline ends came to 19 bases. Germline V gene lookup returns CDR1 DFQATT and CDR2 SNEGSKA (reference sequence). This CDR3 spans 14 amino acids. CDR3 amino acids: CSAREQGSGGEQYF. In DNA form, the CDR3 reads TGCAGTGCTAGAGAGCAGGGTTCCGGCGGAGAGCAGTACTTC.

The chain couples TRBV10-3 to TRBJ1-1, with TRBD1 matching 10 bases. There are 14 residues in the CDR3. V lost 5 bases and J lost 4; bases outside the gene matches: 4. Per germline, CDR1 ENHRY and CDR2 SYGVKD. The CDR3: CAISRTGGGTEAFF. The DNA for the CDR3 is TGTGCCATCAGTCGGACAGGGGGAGGCACTGAAGCTTTCTTT.

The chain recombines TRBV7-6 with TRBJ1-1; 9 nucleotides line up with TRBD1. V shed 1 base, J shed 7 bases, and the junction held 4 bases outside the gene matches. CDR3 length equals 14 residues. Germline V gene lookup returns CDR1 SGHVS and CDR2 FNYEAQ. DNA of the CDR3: TGTGCCAGCAGCTTAGAGGACAGGGGTTTTGAAGCTTTCTTT. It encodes CASSLEDRGFEAFF.